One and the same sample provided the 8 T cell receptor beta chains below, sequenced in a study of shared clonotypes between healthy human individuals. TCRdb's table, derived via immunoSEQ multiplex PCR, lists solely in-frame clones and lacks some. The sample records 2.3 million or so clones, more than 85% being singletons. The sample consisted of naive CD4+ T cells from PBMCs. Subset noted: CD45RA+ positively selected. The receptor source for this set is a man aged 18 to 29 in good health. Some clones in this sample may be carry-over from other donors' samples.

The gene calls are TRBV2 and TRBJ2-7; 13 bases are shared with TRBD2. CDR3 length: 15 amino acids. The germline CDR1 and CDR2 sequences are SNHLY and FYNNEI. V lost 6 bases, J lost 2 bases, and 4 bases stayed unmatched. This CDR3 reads CASRLTSGRTYEQYF. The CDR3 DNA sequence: TGTGCCAGCAGACTGACTAGCGGGAGGACCTACGAGCAGTACTTC. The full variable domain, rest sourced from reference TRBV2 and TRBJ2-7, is EPEVTQTPSHQVTQMGQEVILRCVPISNHLYFYWYRQILGQKVEFLVSFYNNEISEKSEIFDDQFSVERPDGSNFTLKIRSTKLEDSAMYFCASRLTSGRTYEQYFGPGTRLTVT.

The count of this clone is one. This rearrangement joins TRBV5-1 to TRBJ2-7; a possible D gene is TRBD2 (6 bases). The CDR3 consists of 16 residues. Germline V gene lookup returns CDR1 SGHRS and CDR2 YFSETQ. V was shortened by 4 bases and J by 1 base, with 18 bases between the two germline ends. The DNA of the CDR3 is TGCGCCAGCAGCCTGATCCGGGGGACGGATTCCTACGAGCAGTACTTC. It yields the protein CASSLIRGTDSYEQYF.

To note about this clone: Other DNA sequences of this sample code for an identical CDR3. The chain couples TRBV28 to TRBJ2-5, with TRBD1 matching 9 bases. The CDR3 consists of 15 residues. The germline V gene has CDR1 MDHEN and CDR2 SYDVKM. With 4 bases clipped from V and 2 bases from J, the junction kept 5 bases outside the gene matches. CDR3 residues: CASSSPGQGQETQYF. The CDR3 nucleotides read TGTGCCAGCAGTTCGCCGGGACAGGGACAAGAGACCCAGTACTTC.

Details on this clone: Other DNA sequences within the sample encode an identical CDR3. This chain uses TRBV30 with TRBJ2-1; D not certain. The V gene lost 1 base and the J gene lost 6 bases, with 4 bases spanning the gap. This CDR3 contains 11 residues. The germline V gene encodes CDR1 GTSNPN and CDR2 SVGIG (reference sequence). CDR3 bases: TGTGCCTGGAGTGACCGCAATGAGCAGTTCTTC. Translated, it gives CAWSDRNEQFF.

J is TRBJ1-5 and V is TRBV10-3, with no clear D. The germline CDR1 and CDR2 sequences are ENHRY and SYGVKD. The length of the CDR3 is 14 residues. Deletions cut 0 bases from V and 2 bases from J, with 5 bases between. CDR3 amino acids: CAISESSGNQPQHF. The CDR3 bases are TGTGCCATCAGTGAGTCGTCAGGCAATCAGCCCCAGCATTTT.

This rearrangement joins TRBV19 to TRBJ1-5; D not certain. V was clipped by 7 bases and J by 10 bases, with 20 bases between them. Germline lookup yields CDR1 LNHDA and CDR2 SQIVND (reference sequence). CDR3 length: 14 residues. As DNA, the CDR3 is TGTGCCAGTACCGACCGGGCCCAAAGTATACCCCAGCATTTT. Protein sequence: CASTDRAQSIPQHF.

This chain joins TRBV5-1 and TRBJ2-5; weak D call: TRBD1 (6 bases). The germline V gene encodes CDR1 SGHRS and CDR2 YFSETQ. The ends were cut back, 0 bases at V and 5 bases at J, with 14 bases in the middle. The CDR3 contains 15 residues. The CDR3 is CASSLDQGMWETQYF. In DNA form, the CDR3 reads TGCGCCAGCAGCTTGGATCAGGGGATGTGGGAGACCCAGTACTTC.

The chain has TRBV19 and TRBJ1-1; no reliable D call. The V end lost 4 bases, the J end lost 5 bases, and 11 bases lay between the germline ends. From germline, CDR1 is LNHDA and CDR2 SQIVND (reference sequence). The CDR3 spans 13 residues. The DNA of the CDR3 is TGTGCCAGTAGTAACCAACTGAGGACTGAAGCTTTCTTT. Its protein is CASSNQLRTEAFF.